What follows is one TCR beta chain and its context. The data derive from a study of CD8+ T cells in alopecia areata. Following RNA extraction, reverse transcription yielded cDNA that acted as the sequencing template. Measured with immunoSEQ multiplex PCR; TCRdb has only the in-frame clones, and not every one. The sample carries about 180,000 clones, 51% recorded once. Treatment noted: oral pan-JAK inhibitor, 5-10 mg twice daily. Sequencing used CD8+ T cells sorted from blood, obtained at roughly week 52, from a patient treated with tofacitinib. The origin of this receptor is a human donor with alopecia areata.

The CDR3 is CASSLSQGNSPLHF. The CDR3 coding sequence is TGTGCCAGCAGTTTATCCCAGGGCAATTCACCCCTCCACTTT. The chain recombines TRBV27 with TRBJ1-6, with a tentative D call TRBD1 (5 bases). V lost 0 bases and J lost 7, with 7 bases in between. Germline V gene data show CDR1 as MNHEY and CDR2 as SMNVEV (reference sequence). The CDR3 length is 14 residues.